Each of the 30 T cell receptor beta chains below was sequenced from the same sample in a study of shared clonotypes between healthy human individuals (TCRdb year 2020). The receptor library was made with the immunoSEQ multiplex PCR assay. Drawn from immuneACCESS, this table holds only the in-frame rearrangements with V and J called that TCRdb kept. Clones are partly lost; checked studies trace under half to an unresolved V gene and leave the rest unexplained. The sample data list more than 900,000 clones, and around 82% of these were observed just once. In total, the top ten clones hold more than 0.55% of the sample. The sequenced sample consisted of memory CD4+ T cells from PBMCs. The sample's cell subset or site label is to be understood as: CD45RA-negative fraction. The receptors stem from a young man in good health. Some clones in this sample may be carry-over from other donors' samples.

The chain carries TRBV27 and TRBJ2-7; TRBD2 might be the D (5 bases). The CDR3 sequence is 15 residues long. Germline V gene lookup returns CDR1 MNHEY and CDR2 SMNVEV (reference sequence). Trimming pared 7 bases from V and 3 bases from J, leaving 19 bases between. The CDR3 bases are TGTGCCAGCAACCCAAAAGGCAGAGGAGGCTACGAGCAGTACTTC. This translates into CASNPKGRGGYEQYF.

This chain uses TRBV11-1 with TRBJ1-2; 7 bases map to TRBD1. The CDR3 has 15 residues. CDR1 is SGHAT, CDR2 FQDESV, per germline (reference sequence). The junction had 11 bases not matched to a gene; V was cut back by 6 bases and J by 4 bases. The CDR3 DNA reads as TGTGCCAGCAGGAAGGGGACAGAAGGGCCCTATGGCTACACCTTC. This codes for CASRKGTEGPYGYTF.

This clone has at least ten counts. The V call is TRBV5-5, the J call TRBJ2-2; 7 bases are shared with TRBD1. The CDR3 covers 16 residues. The germline V gene encodes CDR1 SGHKS and CDR2 YYEKEE (reference sequence). V trimming: 2 bases; J trimming: 1 base; junction bases outside the gene matches: 5. The CDR3 DNA sequence: TGTGCCAGCAGCTTAGGGGGCAGGTTGAACACCGGGGAGCTGTTTTTT. As protein: CASSLGGRLNTGELFF.

This rearrangement joins TRBV11-3 to TRBJ2-1; no definite D call. The CDR3 has 13 residues. V was cut by 2 bases and J by 5 bases, with 7 bases left in between. Germline assignment: CDR1 SGHNT and CDR2 YENEEA. The CDR3 reads CASSLLVDNEQFF. In DNA form, the CDR3 reads TGTGCCAGCAGCTTATTGGTAGACAATGAGCAGTTCTTC.

The chain combines TRBV28 with TRBJ2-2; no firm D call. The CDR3 extends over 12 amino acids. Germline lookup yields CDR1 MDHEN and CDR2 SYDVKM. Trimming left V 8 bases short and J 8 bases short, with 12 bases between. CDR3 residues: CASRYGAGELFF. The CDR3 bases are TGTGCCAGCCGATATGGTGCGGGGGAGCTGTTTTTT.

The chain couples TRBV28 to TRBJ2-2, with 12 positions matching TRBD1. Germline V lookup: CDR1 MDHEN, CDR2 SYDVKM. The junction had 7 bases not matched to a gene; V was cut back by 5 bases and J by 6 bases. This CDR3 comprises 16 residues. The CDR3 region has the DNA TGTGCCAGCAGTCCCGCCGGGACAGGGGGCCCCGGGGAGCTGTTTTTT. Translated, it gives CASSPAGTGGPGELFF. The variable domain in full, with the rest retrieved from reference TRBV28 and TRBJ2-2, is DVKVTQSSRYLVKRTGEKVFLECVQDMDHENMFWYRQDPGLGLRLIYFSYDVKMKEKGDIPEGYSVSREKKERFSLILESASTNQTSMYLCASSPAGTGGPGELFFGEGSRLTVL.

This chain connects TRBV28 to TRBJ2-3; TRBD2 agrees at 11 bases. J lost 9 bases, V lost 5 bases, and 16 bases had no gene match. Germline-derived CDR1 and CDR2 are MDHEN and SYDVKM. The CDR3 length is 17 residues. The CDR3 here is CASSAAGLAGGRSTQYF. The DNA of the CDR3 is TGTGCCAGCAGTGCCGCCGGACTAGCGGGCGGAAGGTCCACGCAGTATTTT.

The chain recombines TRBV5-1 with TRBJ2-7; TRBD1 aligns across 7 bases. The germline CDR1 and CDR2 sequences are SGHRS and YFSETQ. V shed 4 bases, J shed 1 base, and the junction held 5 bases outside the gene matches. The CDR3 extends over 14 amino acids. The chain's CDR3 is CASSADRSSYEQYF. CDR3 DNA sequence: TGCGCCAGCAGCGCGGACAGGAGTTCCTACGAGCAGTACTTC.

The chain couples TRBV4-1 to TRBJ2-4; 10 positions agree with TRBD2. V shed 4 bases, J shed 2 bases, and the junction held 17 bases outside the gene matches. The CDR3 covers 20 residues. The germline V gene encodes CDR1 MGHRA and CDR2 YSYEKL. The DNA for the CDR3 is TGCGCCAGCAGCCCGACCACGGCTAGCGGGAGTGGTGTACCCAAAAACATTCAGTACTTC. Translation: CASSPTTASGSGVPKNIQYF.

J is TRBJ1-4 and V is TRBV9; 9 bases map to TRBD1. Germline assignment: CDR1 SGDLS and CDR2 YYNGEE. CDR3 length equals 14 residues. Trimming at V came to 3 bases and at J to 10 bases, leaving 7 bases not matched to a gene. The CDR3 here is CASSALGQGGKLFF. Written as DNA, the CDR3 is TGTGCCAGCAGCGCCTTGGGACAGGGTGGAAAACTGTTTTTT. Full variable domain (rest looked up from reference TRBV9 and TRBJ1-4): DSGVTQTPKHLITATGQRVTLRCSPRSGDLSVYWYQQSLDQGLQFLIQYYNGEERAKGNILERFSAQQFPDLHSELNLSSLELGDSALYFCASSALGQGGKLFFGSGTQLSVL.

The J gene is TRBJ2-3, the V gene TRBV15; D not certain. Germline assignment: CDR1 LNHNV and CDR2 YYDKDF (reference sequence). This CDR3 has 14 residues. V was clipped by 2 bases and J by 3 bases, with 9 bases between them. DNA for the CDR3: TGTGCCACCAGCAGAATGGGGAATACAGATACGCAGTATTTT. Its protein is CATSRMGNTDTQYF.

This clone appeared a few times. The chain employs TRBV23-1 and TRBJ1-1; D not resolved. TRBV23-1 is flagged as an ORF with uncertain function. V shed 2 bases and J shed 4 bases, with 5 bases lying between them. This CDR3 region has 12 residues. The CDR3 region has the DNA TGCGCCAGCAGTCAACCCGGCACTGAAGCTTTCTTT. As protein: CASSQPGTEAFF.

J is TRBJ2-3 and V is TRBV7-6; 13 nucleotides align to TRBD2. There are 12 residues in the CDR3. Trimming cost V 9 bases and J 9 bases; bases outside gene matches: 3. Looked up from germline, CDR1 is SGHVS and CDR2 is FNYEAQ. This CDR3 is CASATSGGTQYF. The CDR3 DNA sequence: TGTGCCAGTGCGACTAGCGGGGGGACGCAGTATTTT.

J is TRBJ2-5 and V is TRBV4-2; 9 bases map to TRBD1. This CDR3 comprises 15 residues. V trimming: 5 bases; J trimming: 5 bases; junction bases outside the gene matches: 9. Germline V gives CDR1 LGHNA, CDR2 YNFKEQ. DNA for the CDR3: TGTGCCAGCAGCGTAAAACAGGGGGCCAGGGAGACCCAGTACTTC. Translating it yields CASSVKQGARETQYF.

This clone was seen at least ten times. The same CDR3 arises from other DNA sequences in this sample as well. The chain carries TRBV9 and TRBJ1-3; tentatively, D is TRBD1 (5 bases). In germline, CDR1 is SGDLS, CDR2 YYNGEE. V lost 0 bases, J lost 4 bases, and 8 bases lay in between. This CDR3 comprises 14 residues. CDR3 residues: CASSVAGRGNTIYF. The CDR3 nucleotides are TGTGCCAGCAGCGTAGCAGGGAGGGGAAACACCATATATTTT.

V gene TRBV28 combines with J gene TRBJ2-3, with a weak D call TRBD2 (6 bases). Germline V gene data show CDR1 as MDHEN and CDR2 as SYDVKM. V was trimmed by 3 bases and J by 2 bases, leaving 21 bases between them. The CDR3 contains 18 residues. The CDR3 region has the DNA TGTGCCAGCAGTTTTTCGGGGATCTGGGAGGAGTCCACAGATACGCAGTATTTT. It yields the protein CASSFSGIWEESTDTQYF.

The chain combines TRBV30 with TRBJ2-7, with unresolved D. The CDR3 runs 12 residues. Trimming cost V 3 bases and J 6 bases, with 12 bases left between them. Germline lookup yields CDR1 GTSNPN and CDR2 SVGIG (reference sequence). CDR3 in DNA: TGTGCCTGGAGGGGCCTACCGGGCGAGCAGTACTTC. Translating it yields CAWRGLPGEQYF.

The DNA of the CDR3 is TGTGCCAGCAGCCTCGCCGGGACGAGCTCCTACGAGCAGTACTTC. It translates to CASSLAGTSSYEQYF. This chain uses TRBV5-8 with TRBJ2-7; D could derive from TRBD1 or TRBD2 (5 bases each). CDR1 is SGHTS, CDR2 YDEGEE, per germline. V gave up 4 bases and J gave up 0 bases, with 14 bases separating them. This CDR3 spans 15 amino acids.

The J gene is TRBJ2-5, the V gene TRBV11-2; 9 nucleotides line up with TRBD2. The J call could be wrong; TRBJ2-7 is a better fit for the DNA end. The CDR3 loop spans 16 amino acids. Germline V gives CDR1 SGHAT, CDR2 FQNNGV. DNA of the CDR3: TGTGCCAGCAGCTTACGCGGGGCTAGCGGGGACTACGAGCAGTACTTC. This codes for CASSLRGASGDYEQYF.

J is TRBJ1-5 and V is TRBV28; D remains ambiguous. The V end was cut by 7 bases, the J end by 0 bases, with 10 bases between. The CDR3 is 14 amino acids. CDR1 is MDHEN, CDR2 SYDVKM, per germline. CDR3 protein: CASTDGVSNQPQHF. Here the CDR3 DNA reads TGTGCCAGCACCGACGGGGTTAGCAATCAGCCCCAGCATTTT.

The chain couples TRBV2 to TRBJ2-5; D ambiguous. The CDR3 is 13 residues long. The ends were cut back, 8 bases at V and 2 bases at J, with 12 bases in the middle. From germline, CDR1 is SNHLY and CDR2 FYNNEI. CDR3: CASFRLLQETQYF. The CDR3 DNA reads as TGTGCCAGCTTCAGGTTGCTTCAAGAGACCCAGTACTTC.

This sequence joins TRBV11-3 and TRBJ1-1; D is possibly TRBD1 (6 bases). The CDR3 has 13 residues. Looked up from germline, CDR1 is SGHNT and CDR2 is YENEEA. With 5 bases removed from V and 5 bases from J, the gap between germline ends came to 12 bases. The CDR3 sequence: CASSHGGGTEAFF. The CDR3 DNA sequence: TGTGCCAGCAGCCACGGAGGGGGGACTGAAGCTTTCTTT.

This sequence joins TRBV19 and TRBJ2-5; the match to TRBD1 covers 12 bases. The CDR3 contains 16 residues. Trimming took 5 bases from V and 2 from J; bases not matched to a gene: 6. Germline V lookup: CDR1 LNHDA, CDR2 SQIVND (reference sequence). CDR3 bases: TGTGCCAGTAGTTGGGACAGGGGGCTTGAGCAAGAGACCCAGTACTTC. Its translation: CASSWDRGLEQETQYF.

The J gene is TRBJ1-4, the V gene TRBV28; D perhaps matches TRBD1 (5 bases). Per germline, CDR1 MDHEN and CDR2 SYDVKM. V lost 5 bases to trimming and J lost 8 bases, with 21 bases between them. The length of the CDR3 is 16 residues. CDR3 sequence: CASSTRARGEGEKLFF. The CDR3 DNA sequence: TGTGCCAGCAGTACACGAGCCCGAGGGGAAGGGGAAAAACTGTTTTTT.

This chain joins TRBV7-9 and TRBJ2-3; 15 bases fit TRBD2. Germline CDR1 is SEHNR and CDR2 is FQNEAQ (reference sequence). V lost 5 bases and J lost 2; bases outside the gene matches: 2. CDR3 length: 16 amino acids. This CDR3 reads CASSRTSGRATDTQYF. The CDR3 region has the DNA TGTGCCAGCAGCCGGACTAGCGGGAGGGCCACAGATACGCAGTATTTT.

The chain combines TRBV5-1 with TRBJ1-2; unclear D gene. This CDR3 has 13 residues. The germline CDR1 and CDR2 sequences are SGHRS and YFSETQ. V shed 0 bases and J shed 4 bases, with 7 bases lying between them. Here the CDR3 DNA reads TGCGCCAGCAGCTTGGAATCCGGCTATGGCTACACCTTC. Its translation is CASSLESGYGYTF.

This clone has a handful of counts. The gene calls are TRBV11-2 and TRBJ2-6, with 8 bases aligning to TRBD1. Germline lookup yields CDR1 SGHAT and CDR2 FQNNGV. The CDR3 spans 19 residues. The junction had 13 bases not matched to a gene; V was cut back by 6 bases and J by 0 bases. This chain's CDR3 is CASRHPRTGNNSGANVLTF. CDR3 coding DNA: TGTGCCAGCAGACATCCTCGGACAGGGAATAACTCTGGGGCCAACGTCCTGACTTTC.

The CDR3 nucleotides are TGTGCCAGCAGTTTTCATGGACAGCACTATGGCTACACCTTC. It translates to CASSFHGQHYGYTF. The rearrangement uses TRBV27 and TRBJ1-2, with a tentative D call TRBD1 (6 bases). Per germline, CDR1 MNHEY and CDR2 SMNVEV (reference sequence). V was pared by 3 bases and J by 3 bases, with 11 bases between. This CDR3 comprises 14 residues.

This clone has only a few counts. The V and J genes are TRBV5-4 and TRBJ2-2; 8 bases are a match to TRBD1. Germline trimming cut 3 bases from V and 6 bases from J; bases unmatched to any gene: 7. CDR1 and CDR2 (germline): SGHNT, YYREEE (reference sequence). The CDR3 sequence is 15 residues long. CDR3 nucleotides: TGTGCCAGCAGCTCACCCAGGGGGCGCGCCGGGGAGCTGTTTTTT. It encodes CASSSPRGRAGELFF.

The chain has TRBV30 and TRBJ1-3; D is ambiguous. Trimming removed 2 bases from V and 11 bases from J, with 10 bases in between. The CDR3 has 11 residues. Germline loops: CDR1 GTSNPN, CDR2 SVGIG (reference sequence). This CDR3 is CAWSLTRAIYF. In nucleotides, the CDR3 is TGTGCCTGGAGTCTGACACGGGCCATATATTTT.